This TCR beta chain was captured in a study of CD8 T cells in Susac syndrome. An input of about 0.45 to 1 ug of RNA was subjected to reverse transcription using random hexamers. The amplification used immunoSEQ multiplex PCR on TCR beta CDR3; it spanned 54 Vbeta and 13 Jbeta. TCRdb reprocessed the immunoSEQ multiplex PCR reads with MiXCR, giving one entry per CDR3 protein. The table shows around 270,000 distinct CDR3 sequences, with approximately 89% occurring only once. TEMRA cells underwent FACS enrichment and CD8+ and CD4+ T cells underwent negative isolation. Trimming cost V 1 base and J 1 base; bases outside gene matches: 3. Per the germline V gene, CDR1 is MDHEN and CDR2 is SYDVKM. The CDR3 extends over 16 amino acids.

This chain connects TRBV28 to TRBJ2-2, with TRBD2 matching 7 bases. This receptor was identified in a human donor with multiple sclerosis. Input material: CD8+ T cells from PBMCs. Here the CDR3 reads CASSLSGGRNTGELFF. CDR3 sequence (DNA): TGTGCCAGCAGTTTATCGGGCGGGAGGAACACCGGGGAGCTGTTTTTT.